The 2 T cell receptor beta chains below come from one sample, sequenced in a study of T cell responses to AZD1222 COVID-19 vaccine. Here immunoSEQ multiplex PCR was the method, and the copy in TCRdb shows in-frame clones only, minus some. The sample has about 28,000 clones, over 75% seen once. The sequencing here drew on peripheral blood, taken on day 0 of AZD1222 vaccination. The receptor source for this set is an adult in good health.

J is TRBJ2-7 and V is TRBV6-5; 11 positions match TRBD2. Trimming at V came to 2 bases and at J to 3 bases, leaving 0 bases not matched to a gene. The length of the CDR3 is 14 residues. CDR1 is MNHEY and CDR2 is SVGAGI in the germline V gene. DNA for the CDR3: TGTGCCAGCAGTTACGGGACTAGCGGCTACGAGCAGTACGTC. Translated, it gives CASSYGTSGYEQYV.

This chain uses TRBV2 with TRBJ2-3; TRBD2 agrees at 14 bases. CDR3 size: 16 residues. Germline CDR1 SNHLY, CDR2 FYNNEI. V shed 2 bases, J shed 7 bases, and the junction held 5 bases outside the gene matches. CDR3 residues: CASSERLAGGRNTQYF. CDR3 nucleotides: TGTGCCAGCAGTGAAAGACTAGCGGGAGGGAGGAATACGCAGTATTTT.